A single sample gave rise to the 18 T cell receptor beta chains below, sequenced in a study of CD4 T cells in relation to SARS-CoV-2 and coronaviruses (dated by TCRdb to the early 2020s). Preparation of the library involved the immunoSEQ multiplex PCR assay. This is the immuneACCESS table as TCRdb keeps it, with only in-frame sequences that have V and J called. A part of the clones is gone; compared with another copy, unresolved V genes explain less than half, and the rest is unexplained. Across this sample there are almost 30,000 clones, with less than 85% seen only once. Roughly 14% of the sample lies in the top ten. For these TCRs, the target antigens are not known. CD4+ T cells from unexposed donors were collected before the COVID-19 pandemic (2011-2018). The EasySep CD4+ T cell isolation kit was used to isolate CD4+ T cells once the cultures had run for about 11 days. The sample comprised CD4+ T cells from PBMCs, cultured in vitro. These receptors all come from a human donor in good health.

J is TRBJ1-1 and V is TRBV12-3 or TRBV12-4; D is uncertain. The CDR3 has 12 residues. The V gene lost 3 bases and the J gene lost 12 bases, with 14 bases spanning the gap. CDR3 amino acids: CASSFDQFETFF. CDR3 sequence (DNA): TGTGCCAGCAGTTTCGACCAATTCGAGACTTTCTTT.

V gene TRBV6-2 or TRBV6-3 combines with J gene TRBJ1-4; the match to TRBD1 covers 7 bases. The CDR3 runs 14 residues. Germline CDR1 reads MNHEY; CDR2 reads SVGEGT. The V segment lost 5 bases and the J segment 7 bases; nucleotides outside the gene matches: 7. The CDR3 DNA reads TGTGCCAGCAGTCGAACAGGGGCCGGTGAAAAACTGTTTTTT. This codes for CASSRTGAGEKLFF.

This clone was recorded a few times. V gene TRBV12-2 combines with J gene TRBJ1-5; the D segment call TRBD1 is taken from the table without a DNA check. TRBV12-2 is a documented pseudogene. There are 18 residues in the CDR3. The CDR3: CASRLAGAGKDSNQPQHF. The CDR3 DNA reads as TGTGCAAGTCGCTTAGCTGGAGCAGGGAAGGATAGCAATCAGCCCCAGCATTTT.

The V call is TRBV27, the J call TRBJ2-7; D unresolved. The V end lost 4 bases, the J end lost 2 bases, and 15 bases lay between the germline ends. The germline CDR1 and CDR2 sequences are MNHEY and SMNVEV (reference sequence). The CDR3 is 15 amino acids. The CDR3 reads CASSSPTEGTYEQYF. Here the CDR3 DNA reads TGTGCCAGCAGTTCCCCCACGGAAGGAACCTACGAGCAGTACTTC.

This clone was seen a handful of times. This chain connects TRBV27 to TRBJ1-2, with TRBD1 matching 7 bases. This CDR3 spans 15 amino acids. V was clipped by 3 bases and J by 2 bases; unmatched bases: 6. In germline, CDR1 is MNHEY, CDR2 SMNVEV (reference sequence). The chain's CDR3 is CASSFGAGGNYGYTF. The CDR3 DNA sequence: TGTGCCAGCAGTTTCGGGGCAGGGGGAAACTATGGCTACACCTTC.

V usage is TRBV7-3 and J usage is TRBJ2-2; 7 nucleotides agree with TRBD1. The CDR3 contains 15 residues. The V gene end was trimmed by 3 bases and the J gene end by 5 bases; junction bases not matched to a gene: 6. Germline assignment: CDR1 SGHTA and CDR2 FQGTGA. CDR3 DNA: TGTGCCAGCAGCTTTAGTGACAGGGAAACCGGGGAGCTGTTTTTT. Its protein is CASSFSDRETGELFF.

This rearrangement joins TRBV20-1 to TRBJ2-3, with 12 bases matching TRBD2. Germline V CDR1 and CDR2: DFQATT, SNEGSKA (reference sequence). The V and J ends lost 3 bases and 0 bases, in that order; junction bases with no gene match: 7. The CDR3 loop spans 17 amino acids. In DNA form, the CDR3 reads TGCAGTGCTAGTTTGGGACTAGCGGGCGCCAGCACAGATACGCAGTATTTT. This translates into CSASLGLAGASTDTQYF.

The rearrangement uses TRBV4-3 and TRBJ2-3; D not resolved. The CDR3 covers 14 residues. Trimming stripped 0 bases from V and 4 bases from J, with 8 bases between. The germline V gene encodes CDR1 LGHNA and CDR2 YSLEER. CDR3 in DNA: TGCGCCAGCAGCCAAGATGGTGAGGCAGATACGCAGTATTTT. Protein sequence: CASSQDGEADTQYF.

The DNA of the CDR3 is TGTGCCAGCAGTTTCGACTATGGCTACACCTTC. Residues: CASSFDYGYTF. The genes are TRBV7-9 and TRBJ1-2; the D is unclear. The CDR3 contains 11 residues. Germline V gene sequence: CDR1 SEHNR, CDR2 FQNEAQ (reference sequence). The V end was cut by 6 bases, the J end by 3 bases, with 5 bases between.

The rearrangement uses TRBV25-1 and TRBJ1-2; D is uncertain. Trimming stripped 3 bases from V and 9 bases from J, with 11 bases between. CDR1 is MGHDK, CDR2 SYGVNS, per germline. The CDR3 length is 12 residues. The CDR3 reads CASSENGLSYTF. The CDR3 DNA is TGTGCCAGCAGTGAGAACGGGTTAAGCTACACCTTC.

The rearrangement uses TRBV9 and TRBJ1-2, with D unclear. Trimming left V 0 bases short and J 4 bases short, with 13 bases between. The germline gives CDR1 SGDLS, CDR2 YYNGEE. The CDR3 extends over 15 amino acids. In DNA form, the CDR3 reads TGTGCCAGCAGCGTAGCGTCCGGGAAGCCCTATGGCTACACCTTC. It specifies CASSVASGKPYGYTF.

This clone was counted between two and nine times. J is TRBJ1-2 and V is TRBV6-2 or TRBV6-3; the D is unclear. CDR3 length equals 16 residues. Per the germline V gene, CDR1 is MNHEY and CDR2 is SVGEGT. V was clipped by 2 bases and J by 1 base, with 14 bases between them. The CDR3 nucleotides are TGTGCCAGCAGTTACCATAACAAGAACCTTAACTATGGCTACACCTTC. Translation: CASSYHNKNLNYGYTF.

This chain joins TRBV6-1 and TRBJ2-3, with D perhaps being TRBD1 or TRBD2 (5 bases each). The CDR3 has 14 residues. The V gene lost 0 bases and the J gene lost 1 base, with 5 bases spanning the gap. CDR1 and CDR2 (germline): MNHNS, SASEGT. CDR3 coding DNA: TGTGCCAGCAGTGAAGCGGGGGGCACAGATACGCAGTATTTT. Residues: CASSEAGGTDTQYF.

The rearrangement links TRBV7-9 to TRBJ2-7, with 14 bases fitting TRBD2. From germline, CDR1 is SEHNR and CDR2 FQNEAQ (reference sequence). The V gene end was trimmed by 5 bases and the J gene end by 6 bases; junction bases not matched to a gene: 9. The CDR3 has 16 amino acids. CDR3 coding DNA: TGTGCCAGCAGCCTAAACGTGGGACTAGCGGGAGTCGAGCAGTACTTC. Encoded protein: CASSLNVGLAGVEQYF.

This clone was counted a few times. The J gene is TRBJ2-3, the V gene TRBV9; TRBD1 agrees at 8 bases. V lost 0 bases, J lost 6 bases, and 12 bases stayed unmatched. The CDR3 sequence is 17 residues long. Per germline, CDR1 SGDLS and CDR2 YYNGEE. For the CDR3, the DNA is TGTGCCAGCAGCGTAGCCTTCAGGACAGGGAGCGGCGATACGCAGTATTTT. Amino acids: CASSVAFRTGSGDTQYF.

The gene calls are TRBV6-1 and TRBJ2-7; 7 nucleotides align to TRBD1. The CDR3 length is 13 residues. In germline, CDR1 is MNHNS, CDR2 SASEGT. With V trimmed by 3 bases and J by 3 bases, 2 bases remained unmatched. Here the CDR3 DNA reads TGTGCCAGCAGTGACCGGGACAGCTACGAGCAGTACTTC. Translated, it gives CASSDRDSYEQYF.

The gene calls are TRBV2 and TRBJ2-2, with 8 bases identical to TRBD2. V shed 7 bases and J 1 base; nucleotides not matched to a gene: 2. The germline V gene encodes CDR1 SNHLY and CDR2 FYNNEI. This CDR3 is built from 14 residues. The CDR3 sequence is CASNRGGNTGELFF. DNA of the CDR3: TGTGCCAGCAACCGGGGGGGGAACACCGGGGAGCTGTTTTTT.

The chain links TRBV7-8 to TRBJ2-3; the D gene is possibly TRBD2 (7 bases). CDR3 length: 15 amino acids. V gave up 6 bases and J gave up 5 bases, with 18 bases separating them. The germline V gene encodes CDR1 SGHVS and CDR2 FQNEAQ. CDR3: CASRDLGRGQDTQYF. For the CDR3, the DNA is TGTGCCAGCAGGGACTTGGGGCGGGGGCAAGATACGCAGTATTTT.